The rows below give T cell receptor beta chains drawn from one sample of a study of early T cells in non-severe SARS-CoV-2 infection. TCRdb called the 5' RACE reads again in MiXCR, with one record for every CDR3 protein. The profile shows around 80,000 distinct CDR3 sequences, less than 15% of them singletons. The specimen was whole blood. Source of these receptors: an adult who was a healthcare worker with PCR-confirmed SARS-CoV-2 infection or an uninfected control (not recorded which). The CDR3 runs from the conserved cysteine through the conserved F or W. The D gene is left open where the match is weak. The size entry is marked missing in some rows and otherwise reads once, few, many or a size class.

size,D,J,V,CDR3,DNA
few,-,TRBJ1-1,TRBV18,CAVDKNTEAFF,TGTGCCGTCGACAAGAACACTGAAGCTTTCTTT
-,-,TRBJ1-2,TRBV5-1,CASSYTSPDYGYTF,TGCGCCAGCAGCTATACCTCCCCGGACTATGGCTACACCTTC
few,-,TRBJ2-7,TRBV12-3/TRBV12-4,CASSSSGLVIVYEQYF,-
many,TRBD2,TRBJ2-3,TRBV29-1,CSVVGLAGERVRRDTQYF,TGCAGCGTTGTGGGGCTAGCGGGAGAGAGGGTAAGGAGAGATACGCAGTATTTT
few,-,TRBJ1-1,TRBV18,CASSRIGGSNTEAFF,TGTGCCAGCTCTCGAATTGGGGGGTCGAACACTGAAGCTTTCTTT
few,-,TRBJ2-1,TRBV28,CASSLWGDEQFF,TGTGCCAGCAGTTTATGGGGGGACGAGCAGTTCTTC
many,-,TRBJ2-1,TRBV11-2,CASSGGPRSEQFF,TGTGCCAGCAGCGGTGGTCCGAGGAGTGAGCAGTTCTTC
-,-,TRBJ1-2,TRBV4-2,CASSPLNPRAGYTF,TGTGCCAGCAGCCCCCTTAACCCCAGAGCTGGCTACACCTTC
many,-,TRBJ1-4,TRBV9,CASSLGQGGEKLFF,TGTGCCAGCAGCCTGGGGCAGGGTGGTGAAAAACTGTTTTTT
-,-,TRBJ2-7,TRBV9,CASSARDYEQYF,TGTGCCAGCAGCGCCCGGGACTACGAGCAGTACTTC
-,-,TRBJ1-6,TRBV5-1,CASSLDSEHNSPLHF,TGCGCCAGCAGCTTGGACAGTGAGCATAATTCACCCCTCCACTTT
few,-,TRBJ2-7,TRBV7-6,CASSAGSYEQYF,TGTGCCAGCAGCGCAGGTTCCTACGAGCAGTACTTC
few,-,TRBJ2-1,TRBV28,CASRKENEQFF,TGTGCCAGCAGAAAGGAGAATGAGCAGTTCTTC
few,-,TRBJ2-3,TRBV7-6,CASSSLGNDVDTQYF,TGTGCCAGCAGTTCCTTGGGCAACGACGTAGATACGCAGTATTTT
many,TRBD2,TRBJ2-1,TRBV11-3,CASSPGTSGRSYNEQFF,TGTGCCAGCAGCCCGGGGACTAGCGGGAGGTCCTACAATGAGCAGTTCTTC
few,-,TRBJ2-1,TRBV13,CASRVGLQGNSYNEQFF,TGTGCCAGCAGAGTAGGACTCCAGGGGAACTCCTACAATGAGCAGTTCTTC
-,-,TRBJ2-7,TRBV25-1,CASSAGIVEYF,TGTGCCAGCAGTGCCGGGATCGTGGAGTACTTC
many,TRBD1,TRBJ1-5,TRBV2,CASQGQSNQPQHF,TGTGCCAGTCAGGGACAGAGCAATCAGCCCCAGCATTTT
few,-,TRBJ1-2,TRBV5-1,CASSSGTPIAPYGYTF,TGCGCCAGCAGCTCCGGGACACCAATAGCCCCCTATGGCTACACCTTC
many,TRBD1,TRBJ1-4,TRBV2,CASSLNRGANEKLFF,TGTGCCAGCAGTCTGAACAGGGGGGCTAATGAAAAACTGTTTTTT
few,TRBD2,TRBJ2-2,TRBV11-2,CASTSGANTGELFF,TGTGCCAGCACTAGCGGGGCGAACACCGGGGAGCTGTTTTTT
-,-,TRBJ2-7,TRBV7-8,CASSSSRELPNEQYF,TGTGCCAGCAGCTCTTCCCGGGAACTACCTAACGAGCAGTACTTC
-,TRBD2,TRBJ2-1,TRBV7-2,CASSPWPLAGQSSYNEQFF,TGTGCCAGCAGCCCCTGGCCCCTAGCGGGACAGAGCTCCTACAATGAGCAGTTCTTC
many,-,TRBJ2-1,TRBV5-5,CASSLGADYNEQFF,TGTGCCAGCAGCTTGGGGGCAGACTACAATGAGCAGTTCTTC
many,-,TRBJ1-2,TRBV28,CASSLSEAGYTF,TGTGCCAGCAGTTTATCCGAGGCTGGCTACACCTTC
many,-,TRBJ1-6,TRBV2,CASSEALRTHSPLHF,TGTGCCAGCAGTGAAGCGCTTAGGACTCATTCACCCCTCCACTTT
few,TRBD2,TRBJ2-7,TRBV6-6,CASSTSGTPTYEQYF,TGTGCCAGCAGTACTAGCGGGACCCCTACCTACGAGCAGTACTTC
-,-,TRBJ2-1,TRBV7-7,CASSLGLANEQFF,TGTGCCAGCAGCTTAGGTCTAGCCAATGAGCAGTTCTTC
many,TRBD2,TRBJ2-7,TRBV20-1,CSAPLAGGPDEQYF,TGCAGTGCTCCTCTAGCGGGGGGGCCTGACGAGCAGTACTTC